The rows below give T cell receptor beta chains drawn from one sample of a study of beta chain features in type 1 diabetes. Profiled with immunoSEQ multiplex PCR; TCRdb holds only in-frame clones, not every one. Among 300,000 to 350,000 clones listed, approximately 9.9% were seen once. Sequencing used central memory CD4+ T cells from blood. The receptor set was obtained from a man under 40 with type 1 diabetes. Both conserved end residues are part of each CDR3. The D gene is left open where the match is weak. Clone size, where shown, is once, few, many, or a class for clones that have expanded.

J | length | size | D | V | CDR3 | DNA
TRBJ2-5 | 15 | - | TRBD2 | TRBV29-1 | CSVDRTSGNQETQYF | TGCAGCGTTGATCGGACTAGCGGTAACCAAGAGACCCAGTACTTC
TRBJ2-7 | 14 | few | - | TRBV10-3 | CAISVREDYHEQYF | TGTGCCATCAGTGTGAGAGAAGATTACCACGAGCAGTACTTC
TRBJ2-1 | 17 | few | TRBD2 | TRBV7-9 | CASSSHAPSGGADEQFF | TGTGCCAGCAGCTCCCACGCACCTAGCGGGGGGGCCGATGAGCAGTTCTTC
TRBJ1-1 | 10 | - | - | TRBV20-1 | CSVGDTEAFF | TGCAGTGTAGGTGACACTGAAGCTTTCTTT
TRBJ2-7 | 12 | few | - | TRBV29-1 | CSVGVPTLEQYF | TGCAGCGTTGGGGTTCCGACCCTCGAGCAGTACTTC
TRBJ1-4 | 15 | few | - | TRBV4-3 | CASSRIPDGDEKLFF | TGCGCCAGCAGCCGGATACCGGACGGGGATGAAAAACTGTTTTTT
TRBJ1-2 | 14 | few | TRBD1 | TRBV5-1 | CASSLDGQGSGYTF | TGCGCCAGCAGCTTGGATGGACAGGGGAGTGGCTACACCTTC
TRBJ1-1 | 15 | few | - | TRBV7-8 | CASSPPRGANTEAFF | TGTGCCAGCAGCCCCCCCAGGGGCGCGAACACTGAAGCTTTCTTT
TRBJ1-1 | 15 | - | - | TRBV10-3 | CAISELSGSGTEAFF | TGTGCCATCAGTGAACTTAGCGGATCGGGCACTGAAGCTTTCTTT
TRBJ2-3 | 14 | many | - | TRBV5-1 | CASSLEPSTDTQYF | TGCGCCAGCAGCTTGGAACCTAGCACAGATACGCAGTATTTT
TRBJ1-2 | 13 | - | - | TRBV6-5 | CASSYSPPDGYTF | TGTGCCAGCAGTTACTCCCCTCCAGATGGCTACACCTTC
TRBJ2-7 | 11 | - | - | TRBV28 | CASSRTWQQYF | TGTGCCAGCAGTCGTACCTGGCAGCAGTACTTC
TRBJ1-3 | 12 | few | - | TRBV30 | CAWKAGGDTIYF | TGTGCCTGGAAAGCTGGGGGAGACACCATATATTTT